This note documents a single T cell receptor beta chain sequence. Its specificity is not known. Distinct nucleotide sequences in the sample also encode this CDR3. The CDR3 is 16 residues long. The V gene's germline CDR1 is SGHDN and CDR2 FVKESK. V was pared by 2 bases and J by 0 bases, with 14 bases between. These data come from a study of PD-1 blockade in classical Hodgkin lymphoma. Documented time point: newly diagnosed, previously untreated cHL patient sample. CD4+ T cells were purified from thawed PBMCs by negative selection. A comparison was provided by newly diagnosed, untreated classical Hodgkin lymphoma PBMCs. Assay used: immunoSEQ multiplex PCR; TCRdb lists only in-frame clones, some missing. The data show 15,000 to 19,000 clones, approximately 86% seen once. Study-wide findings and caveats: Repertoire differences have undefined causes, possibly disease activity or prior therapy. Relapsed/refractory patients reportedly had the lowest baseline TCR diversity, below newly diagnosed patients, who were below healthy donors.

The V call is TRBV14, the J call TRBJ2-7, with D possibly matching TRBD2 (5 bases). The sequencing sample was made of CD4+ T cells from blood. The receptor was derived from a human donor with classical Hodgkin lymphoma. The CDR3 loop is CASSQPPGFGSYEQYF. In nucleotides, the CDR3 is TGTGCCAGCAGCCAACCGCCGGGATTCGGCTCCTACGAGCAGTACTTC. The full variable domain, completed using reference TRBV14 and TRBJ2-7, is EAGVTQFPSHSVIEKGQTVTLRCDPISGHDNLYWYRRVMGKEIKFLLHFVKESKQDESGMPNNRFLAERTGGTYSTLKVQPAELEDSGVYFCASSQPPGFGSYEQYFGPGTRLTVT.